This T cell receptor beta chain was sequenced for a study of cytomegalovirus exposure and HLA in healthy donors. Using immunoSEQ multiplex PCR, the repertoire was profiled, and TCRdb retains in-frame clones only, with some absent. The data hold about 100,000 clones, with approximately 94% observed a single time. As regards this clone: Its target is not known.

There are 19 residues in the CDR3. Germline V gives CDR1 ENHRY, CDR2 SYGVKD. The junction had 11 bases not matched to a gene; V was cut back by 0 bases and J by 0 bases. The donors were part of the approximately 120-subject validation cohort, which stood apart from the roughly 670-subject first cohort. Study-wide findings and caveats: The classifier, whose performance was assessed in both the original and validation cohorts, reportedly diagnosed cytomegalovirus status with high specificity and sensitivity. In vitro data verified a few CMV-associated chains as specific for CMV antigens. Some TCR beta chains (more than 150 of them) were listed as cytomegalovirus-associated.

The rearrangement joins TRBV10-3 to TRBJ2-1, with 7 bases identical to TRBD1. The sequenced sample consisted of PBMCs. The clonotype originates from a woman under 30 in good health and CMV-seronegative. The CDR3 DNA sequence: TGTGCCATCAGTGAGTCATTTATGTTGACAGGGAGCTCCTACAATGAGCAGTTCTTC. Translation: CAISESFMLTGSSYNEQFF.